This TCR beta chain emerged from a study of shared clonotypes between healthy human individuals (dated by TCRdb to the early 2020s). Some background on the complete study: A few men and two women, aged 18 to 49 years, made up the cohort. For each donor, CD4 naive and CD4 memory were each given three plates, CD8 naive was given two plates, and CD8 memory was given one plate. To estimate repertoire size and how much clonotype sharing occurs between individuals, the study deeply sequenced the blood TCR repertoires of several healthy adults. Libraries were prepared and TCR repertoires were sequenced by different laboratories using diverse techniques, in order to increase sequencing depth and limit assay-specific biases. Each donor's leukapheresis produced roughly between about 0.8 and 8.9 billion PBMCs. Beyond this particular receptor, the publication reports: Across a handful of donors, about 4.5% of naive CD4, roughly 3.8% of naive CD8, 2% to 2.5% of memory CD4, and 0.4% of memory CD8 clonotypes were shared. Higher generation probabilities were observed for clonotypes shared by all four sorted-subset donors than for non-shared clonotypes. Larger estimated clonotype richness was generally found for naive subsets than for memory subsets. Only blood was sampled, and tissue TCR repertoires likely differ from those in blood. Because the study included a small number of donors, the genetic and exposure-history diversity represented was limited. Pairwise subsampling led to the expectation that sequencing depth would affect the degree of clonotype sharing among donors. Incomplete sequencing was indicated by rarefaction of sorted-subset datasets, despite the large sequencing depth.

Using the deep immunoSEQ assay, TCR CDR3 regions were amplified from genomic DNA by multiplex PCR. Genomic DNA extracted from each cell subset was distributed evenly over all wells of several immunoSEQ 96-well plates, and each plate served as one replicate. For sorted subsets, about 200 ng genomic DNA, equal to some 28,000 T cell genomes, was loaded into each replicate PCR. The purified libraries were quantified using a Qubit 3.0 fluorometer, sized with a Bioanalyzer 2100, and then quantified again using the KAPA Library Quantification kit. A separate single-read 150-cycle Illumina NextSeq 550 flow cell was used to sequence each immunoSEQ 96-well plate. In the source study's methods: The immunoSEQ output contained only junctional sequences without quality scores, so filtering could not match that applied to full-length reads. Sequences were annotated with PyIR, a Python wrapper for IgBLAST v1.9, using IMGT germline references to assign V/J genes and CDR3. Reads were filtered out if the reads had weak V/J assignments (E-value above 1e-6), no CDR3, stop codons, out-of-frame junctions, or ambiguous translated residues. V3J clonotypes were defined by identical inferred V gene, J gene, and CDR3 amino acid sequence. The percentage overlap between two repertoires was calculated by dividing the number of shared unique clonotypes by the size of the smaller repertoire. Three approaches were used to assess repertoire richness: RTK rarefaction, the Chao1 estimator, and Recon v2.1 estimates of unobserved clonotypes. For all TCRbeta clonotypes obtained by the gDNA method from a handful of donors, generation probabilities were computed with OLGA. TCRdb provides this immuneACCESS table in a form limited to in-frame rearrangements. Some clones are lacking; in checked studies, under half of them reflect an unresolved V gene, and why the rest are absent is not known. That table furnishes V, J and clone size, whereas the DNA furnished D and trimming. The sample yields roughly 1 million clones; more than 60% were counted once. The ten largest account for about 1.5% of the sample.

The donors were healthy, HIV-negative adults who had no recently reported acute infections or vaccinations. All donors were Caucasian adults living in Nashville, Tennessee, USA. CD4+ T cells were enriched by magnetic negative selection; naive cells were then positively selected on CD45RA, and the negative fraction formed the memory subset. Blood was obtained by leukapheresis, after which PBMCs were separated by Ficoll-Histopaque density gradient centrifugation and cryopreserved in liquid nitrogen vapor phase. Purity and quantity of every magnetically sorted T cell population were checked by analytical flow cytometry. Each sorted fraction had its genomic DNA isolated and then quantified by UV absorbance on a Nanodrop 2000c. Note on this clone: Its antigen remains unidentified. No quality values exist for individual bases; no much larger clone is one base distant.

This clonotype was obtained from a young man in good health. Sequenced material: memory CD4+ T cells sorted from blood. The intended sense of this specimen's cell subset or site label: CD45RA-negative fraction.

At the DNA level, the sequence is TGTGCCAGCAGTTTAGGCCTAGCGGGATGGGAGGGAGAGCAGTACTTC. This yields the protein CASSLGLAGWEGEQYF. Recombination linked TRBV27 to TRBJ2-7, and TRBD2 matches 9 of the central bases. The germline V and J ends show losses of 2 bases and 7 bases respectively, and no gene match explains 12 bases of the junction. From the cysteine through the phenylalanine, the CDR3 covers 16 amino acids. Here the CDR3 DNA is all that survives: 48 bases in frame from base 1. The germline V gene (reference sequence) specifies MNHEY as CDR1 and SMNVEV as CDR2.